Included here is one T cell receptor beta chain sequence, with context. Its antigen is not known. The germline V gene has CDR1 MGHRA and CDR2 YSYEKL. The CDR3 covers 17 residues. With V trimmed by 2 bases and J by 0 bases, 5 bases remained unmatched. The data are from a study of shared clonotypes between healthy human individuals. Overall study context: A donor's plate count was three for CD4 naive and three for CD4 memory; CD8 naive had two and CD8 memory one.

Methods used by the authors: Junction-only immunoSEQ sequences carried no quality scores, so filtering differed. Produced via immunoSEQ multiplex PCR; TCRdb's table is partial and in-frame only. V and J calls and clone size come straight from that table; D and trimming were deduced from the DNA. Among 1.6 million or so clones listed, roughly 96% were seen once. The study's findings and limits: Despite large depth, rarefaction showed incomplete sorted-subset sequencing.

The sequencing sample was made of naive CD4+ T cells sorted from blood. The subset was: CD45RA+ positively selected. The chain is built from TRBV4-1 and TRBJ2-3; 10 bases are a match to TRBD2. The clonotype comes from a man aged 30 to 45 in good health. CDR3 sequence reads: CASSQHSTSGSTDTQYF. Written as DNA, the CDR3 is TGCGCCAGCAGCCAACATTCGACTAGCGGGAGCACAGATACGCAGTATTTT.